This T cell receptor (beta chain) emerged from a study of T cell repertoires in ileal Crohn's disease. About the research overall: Biopsies of inflamed ileum from the surgical specimen form M0 samples. Findings and limits, study-wide: Compared with non-smokers, active smokers at surgery showed more clonal expansions.

In germline, CDR1 is SGDLS, CDR2 YYNGEE. V lost 5 bases to trimming and J lost 4 bases, with 15 bases between them. The CDR3 sequence is 15 residues long. As for this clone: What it recognizes is unknown.

TCRdb's copy holds only in-frame clones and misses some; the assay was immunoSEQ multiplex PCR. Among several thousand clones listed, about four fifths were seen once. Time point indicated: inflamed ileum from the surgical specimen. This TCR derives from an adult with Crohn's disease. V usage is TRBV9 and J usage is TRBJ2-2, with TRBD1 as a possible D gene (5 bases). Sequenced: ileal tissue. The DNA of the CDR3 is TGTGCCAGCAGGTTCCAAGGGGCGCCCACCGGGGAGCTGTTTTTT. This codes for CASRFQGAPTGELFF. Together with reference TRBV9 and TRBJ2-2, the CDR3 gives the full variable domain: DSGVTQTPKHLITATGQRVTLRCSPRSGDLSVYWYQQSLDQGLQFLIQYYNGEERAKGNILERFSAQQFPDLHSELNLSSLELGDSALYFCASRFQGAPTGELFFGEGSRLTVL.